The TCR beta chain described here comes from a study of CD8+CD57+ T cells in acquired aplastic anemia. Study as a whole: Mean DNA quantity obtained from sorted CD4+ and CD8+ cells was about 3.2 ug. Healthy donors yielded roughly 9.8 million CD4+ cell reads on average.

Profiles of TCR beta VDJ and CDR3 were generated from a genomic DNA template. TCRdb used MiXCR to reprocess the reads, holding one entry per CDR3 protein. The repertoire holds about 110,000 distinct CDR3 sequences, with around 53% as singletons. This CDR3 is 14 amino acids long. Germline loops: CDR1 MNHNS, CDR2 SASEGT. The V end lost 0 bases, the J end lost 1 base, and 7 bases lay between the germline ends. Study conclusions and caveats: About 30 shared CD8+ CDR3s appeared highly expressed within patients' immunodominant clones. Patients showed no significant difference from controls in CD8+ Simpson's diversity.

This clonotype has ten or more counts. Antigen unknown. The source material was sorted CD4+, CD8+, or CD8+CD57+ T cells (not recorded which) from PBMCs. This receptor was identified in a human donor in good health, serving as a control. This chain joins TRBV6-1 and TRBJ2-7, with D uncertain. The CDR3 reads CASSEAKGSYEQYF. The CDR3 nucleotides read TGTGCCAGCAGTGAAGCGAAAGGTTCCTACGAGCAGTACTTC.